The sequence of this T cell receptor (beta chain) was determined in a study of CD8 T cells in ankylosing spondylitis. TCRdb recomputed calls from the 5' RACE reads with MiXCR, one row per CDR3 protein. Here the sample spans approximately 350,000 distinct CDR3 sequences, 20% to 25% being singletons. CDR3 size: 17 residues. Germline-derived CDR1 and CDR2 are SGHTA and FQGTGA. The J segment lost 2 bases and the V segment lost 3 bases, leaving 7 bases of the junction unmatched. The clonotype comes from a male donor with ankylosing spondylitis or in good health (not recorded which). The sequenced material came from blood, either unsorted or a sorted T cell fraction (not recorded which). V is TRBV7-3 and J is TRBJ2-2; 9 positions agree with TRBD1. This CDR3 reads CASSFLPGQGNTGELFF. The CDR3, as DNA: TGTGCCAGCAGCTTCCTACCGGGACAGGGAAACACCGGGGAGCTGTTTTTT.